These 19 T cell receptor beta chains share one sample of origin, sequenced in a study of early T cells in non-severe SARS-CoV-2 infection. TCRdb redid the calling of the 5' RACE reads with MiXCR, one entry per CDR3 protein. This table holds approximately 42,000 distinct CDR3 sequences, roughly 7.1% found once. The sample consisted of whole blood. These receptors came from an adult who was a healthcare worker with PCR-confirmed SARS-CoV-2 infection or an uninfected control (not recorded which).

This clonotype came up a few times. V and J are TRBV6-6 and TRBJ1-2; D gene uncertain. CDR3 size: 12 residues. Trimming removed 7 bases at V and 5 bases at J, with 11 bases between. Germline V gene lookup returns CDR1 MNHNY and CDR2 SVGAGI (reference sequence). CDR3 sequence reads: CASNQGLYGYTF. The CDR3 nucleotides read TGTGCCAGCAACCAAGGATTGTATGGCTACACCTTC.

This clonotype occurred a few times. DNA for the CDR3: TGCAGCGTTGAAGGAAACCTGAACACTGAAGCTTTCTTT. This translates into CSVEGNLNTEAFF. The chain uses TRBV29-1 and TRBJ1-1; D remains ambiguous. This CDR3 is built from 13 residues. V gave up 1 base and J gave up 0 bases, with 6 bases separating them. The germline CDR1 and CDR2 sequences are SQVTM and ANQGSEA.

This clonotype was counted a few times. CDR3 residues: CASSLVLPGTGGNQPQHF. The CDR3 DNA sequence: TGTGCCAGCAGTTTAGTACTTCCCGGGACAGGGGGCAATCAGCCCCAGCATTTT. The chain recombines TRBV12-3 or TRBV12-4 with TRBJ1-5, with TRBD1 matching 10 bases. V lost 1 base and J lost 2; bases outside the gene matches: 8. The CDR3 is 18 amino acids.

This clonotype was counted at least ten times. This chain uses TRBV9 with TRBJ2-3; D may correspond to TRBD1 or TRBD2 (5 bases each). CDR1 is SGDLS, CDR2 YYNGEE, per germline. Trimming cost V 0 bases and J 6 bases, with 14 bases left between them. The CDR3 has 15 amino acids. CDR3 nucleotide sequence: TGTGCCAGCAGCGTAGTCGGGGCGCGCAGTGATACGCAGTATTTT. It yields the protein CASSVVGARSDTQYF.

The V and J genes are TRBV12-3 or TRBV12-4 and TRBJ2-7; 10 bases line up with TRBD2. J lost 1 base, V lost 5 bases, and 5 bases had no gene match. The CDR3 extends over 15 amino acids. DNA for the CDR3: TGTGCCAGCAGTCCCGGACTAGCGGTTTCCTACGAGCAGTACTTC. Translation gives CASSPGLAVSYEQYF.

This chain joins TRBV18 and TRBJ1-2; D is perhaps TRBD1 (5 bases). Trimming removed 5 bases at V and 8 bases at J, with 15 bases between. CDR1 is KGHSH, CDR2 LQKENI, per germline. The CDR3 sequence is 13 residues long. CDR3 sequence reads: CASSSSDSRGYTF. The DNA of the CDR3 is TGTGCCAGCTCATCCTCAGACAGTCGGGGCTACACCTTC.

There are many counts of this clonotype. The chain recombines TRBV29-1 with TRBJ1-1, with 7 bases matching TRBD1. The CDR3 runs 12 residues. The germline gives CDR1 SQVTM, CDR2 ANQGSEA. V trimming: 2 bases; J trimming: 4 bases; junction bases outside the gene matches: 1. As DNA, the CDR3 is TGCAGCGTTGAATCAGGGGGCACTGAAGCTTTCTTT. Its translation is CSVESGGTEAFF.

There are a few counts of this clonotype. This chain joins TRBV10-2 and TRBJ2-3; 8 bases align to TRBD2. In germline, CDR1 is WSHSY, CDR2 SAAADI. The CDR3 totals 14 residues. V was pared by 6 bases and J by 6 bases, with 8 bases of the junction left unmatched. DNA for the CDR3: TGCGCCAGCAGGAGGGGAGTAGCGGGGGATACGCAGTATTTT. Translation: CASRRGVAGDTQYF.

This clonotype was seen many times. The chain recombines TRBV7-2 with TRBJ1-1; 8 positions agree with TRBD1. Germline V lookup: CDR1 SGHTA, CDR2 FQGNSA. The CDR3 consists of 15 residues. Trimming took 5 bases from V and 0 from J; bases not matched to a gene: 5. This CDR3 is CASSNRGVMNTEAFF. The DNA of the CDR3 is TGTGCCAGCAGCAACAGGGGGGTGATGAACACTGAAGCTTTCTTT. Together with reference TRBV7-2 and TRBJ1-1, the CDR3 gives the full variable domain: GAGVSQSPSNKVTEKGKDVELRCDPISGHTALYWYRQSLGQGLEFLIYFQGNSAPDKSGLPSDRFSAERTGGSVSTLTIQRTQQEDSAVYLCASSNRGVMNTEAFFGQGTRLTVV.

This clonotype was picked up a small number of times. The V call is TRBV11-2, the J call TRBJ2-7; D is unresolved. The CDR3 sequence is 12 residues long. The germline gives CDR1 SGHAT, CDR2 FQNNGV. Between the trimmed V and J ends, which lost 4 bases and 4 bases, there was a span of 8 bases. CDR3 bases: TGTGCCAGCAGCTCCGGTGGATACGAGCAGTACTTC. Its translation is CASSSGGYEQYF.

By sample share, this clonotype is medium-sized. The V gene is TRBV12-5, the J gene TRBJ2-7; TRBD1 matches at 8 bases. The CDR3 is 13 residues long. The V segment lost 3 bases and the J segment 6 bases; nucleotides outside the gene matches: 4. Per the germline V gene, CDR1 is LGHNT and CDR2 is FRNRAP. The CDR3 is CASGFWTGREQYF. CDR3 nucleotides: TGTGCTAGTGGTTTCTGGACAGGGCGCGAGCAGTACTTC.

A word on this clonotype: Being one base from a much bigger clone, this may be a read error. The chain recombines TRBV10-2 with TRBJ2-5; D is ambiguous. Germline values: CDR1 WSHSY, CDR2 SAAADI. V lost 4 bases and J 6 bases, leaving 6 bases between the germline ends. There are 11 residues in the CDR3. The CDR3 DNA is TGCGCCAGCAGTGTGGGAAAGACCCAGTACTTC. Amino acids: CASSVGKTQYF.

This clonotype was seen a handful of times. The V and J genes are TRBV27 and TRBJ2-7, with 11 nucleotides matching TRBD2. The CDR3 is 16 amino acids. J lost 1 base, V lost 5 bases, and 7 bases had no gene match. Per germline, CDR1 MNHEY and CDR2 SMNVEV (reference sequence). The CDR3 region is CASSTFSSGGSYEQYF. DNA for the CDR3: TGTGCCAGCAGTACCTTCTCTAGCGGGGGGTCCTACGAGCAGTACTTC.

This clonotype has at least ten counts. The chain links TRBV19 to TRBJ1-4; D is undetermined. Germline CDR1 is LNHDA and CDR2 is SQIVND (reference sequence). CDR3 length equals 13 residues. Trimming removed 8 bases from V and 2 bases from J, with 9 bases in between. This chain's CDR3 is CASLEWTNEKLFF. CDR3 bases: TGTGCCAGTTTAGAGTGGACTAATGAAAAACTGTTTTTT.

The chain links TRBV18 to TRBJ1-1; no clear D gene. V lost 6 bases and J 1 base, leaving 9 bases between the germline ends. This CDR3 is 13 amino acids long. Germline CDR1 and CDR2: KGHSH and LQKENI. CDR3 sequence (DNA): TGTGCCAGCTCTTACAAGGGGAACACTGAAGCTTTCTTT. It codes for CASSYKGNTEAFF.

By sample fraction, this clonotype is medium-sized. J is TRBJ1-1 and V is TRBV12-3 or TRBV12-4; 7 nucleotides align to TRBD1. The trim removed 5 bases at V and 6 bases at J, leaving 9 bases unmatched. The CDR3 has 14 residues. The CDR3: CASSTRTGRAEAFF. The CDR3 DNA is TGTGCCAGCAGTACCCGGACAGGTAGAGCTGAAGCTTTCTTT.

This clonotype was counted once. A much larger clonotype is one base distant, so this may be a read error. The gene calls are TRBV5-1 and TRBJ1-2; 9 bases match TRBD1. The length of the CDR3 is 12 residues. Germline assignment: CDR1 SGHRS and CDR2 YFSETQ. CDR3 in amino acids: CASTEPRDRAHF. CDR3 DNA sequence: TGCGCCAGCACAGAGCCCCGGGACAGGGCACACTTC.

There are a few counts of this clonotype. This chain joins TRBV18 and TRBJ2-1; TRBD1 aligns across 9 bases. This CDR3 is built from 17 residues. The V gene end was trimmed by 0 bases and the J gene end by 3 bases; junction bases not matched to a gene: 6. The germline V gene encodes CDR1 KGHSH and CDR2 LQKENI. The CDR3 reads CASSPPVGQGFYNEQFF. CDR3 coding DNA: TGTGCCAGCTCACCACCCGTAGGACAGGGGTTCTACAATGAGCAGTTCTTC.

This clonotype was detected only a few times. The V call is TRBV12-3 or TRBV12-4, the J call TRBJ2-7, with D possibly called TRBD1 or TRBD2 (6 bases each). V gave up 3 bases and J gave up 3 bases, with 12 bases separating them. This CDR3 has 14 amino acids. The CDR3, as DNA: TGTGCCAGCAGTTTTGGGGGGCTTGGCTACGAGCAGTACTTC. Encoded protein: CASSFGGLGYEQYF.